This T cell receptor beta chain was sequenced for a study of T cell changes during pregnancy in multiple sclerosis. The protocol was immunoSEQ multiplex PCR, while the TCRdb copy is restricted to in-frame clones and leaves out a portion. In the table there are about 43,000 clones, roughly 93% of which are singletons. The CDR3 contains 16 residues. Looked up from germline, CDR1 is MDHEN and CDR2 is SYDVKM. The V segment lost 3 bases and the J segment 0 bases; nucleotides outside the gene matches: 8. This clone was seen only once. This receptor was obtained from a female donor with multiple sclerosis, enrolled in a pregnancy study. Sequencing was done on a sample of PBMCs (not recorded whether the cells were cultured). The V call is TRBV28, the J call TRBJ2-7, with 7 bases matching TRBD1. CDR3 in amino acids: CASSLYDRVSSYEQYF. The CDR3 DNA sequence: TGTGCCAGCAGTTTGTATGACAGGGTTAGCTCCTACGAGCAGTACTTC.